This entry is about one T cell receptor (beta chain). The target antigen is unknown. Primers included in the PCR were 60 Vbeta and 13 Jbeta primers. The data were produced by immunoSEQ multiplex PCR, yet TCRdb's version contains in-frame clones alone and is incomplete. This table lists 170,000 or so clones. This sample stems from a study of cytomegalovirus exposure and HLA in healthy donors. Study-wide results and limits: Links to common viral pathogens appeared, in a later analysis, for several of the most significant clusters. In presence/absence analyses, roughly uniform sequencing depth across donors was assumed.

The specimen sequenced was PBMCs. The clonotype originates from a man aged 25-45 years in good health and CMV-seronegative.

CDR3 loop: CASWPAGQGNQPQHF. DNA of the CDR3: TGTGCCAGCTGGCCCGCGGGACAGGGCAATCAGCCCCAGCATTTT. This rearrangement joins TRBV27 to TRBJ1-5; TRBD1 matches at 8 bases. The CDR3 covers 15 residues. Looked up from germline, CDR1 is MNHEY and CDR2 is SMNVEV (reference sequence). J gave up 2 bases and V 8 bases, and 8 bases lay outside the gene matches.